This T cell receptor (beta chain) was identified in a study of T-cell reconstitution after alpha-beta-depleted transplantation in children. This clonotype occurred many times. Unique molecular identifiers were incorporated into the prepared TCRbeta library. Each CDR3 protein is one row after TCRdb ran MiXCR on the PCR reads. The profile shows hundreds of thousands of distinct CDR3 sequences, 16% of them singletons. Source: PBMCs from the stem cell graft donor, taken from the stem cell graft. The receptor was isolated from a human donor who donated a stem cell graft to a child with acute myeloid leukemia.

The CDR3 sequence is CAIRATGVNTEAFF. The CDR3 DNA is TGTGCCATCAGGGCGACAGGGGTGAACACTGAAGCTTTCTTT. The V gene is TRBV10-3, the J gene TRBJ1-1; 8 bases line up with TRBD1. The trim removed 6 bases at V and 0 bases at J, leaving 3 bases unmatched. Germline V lookup: CDR1 ENHRY, CDR2 SYGVKD. The CDR3 totals 14 residues.